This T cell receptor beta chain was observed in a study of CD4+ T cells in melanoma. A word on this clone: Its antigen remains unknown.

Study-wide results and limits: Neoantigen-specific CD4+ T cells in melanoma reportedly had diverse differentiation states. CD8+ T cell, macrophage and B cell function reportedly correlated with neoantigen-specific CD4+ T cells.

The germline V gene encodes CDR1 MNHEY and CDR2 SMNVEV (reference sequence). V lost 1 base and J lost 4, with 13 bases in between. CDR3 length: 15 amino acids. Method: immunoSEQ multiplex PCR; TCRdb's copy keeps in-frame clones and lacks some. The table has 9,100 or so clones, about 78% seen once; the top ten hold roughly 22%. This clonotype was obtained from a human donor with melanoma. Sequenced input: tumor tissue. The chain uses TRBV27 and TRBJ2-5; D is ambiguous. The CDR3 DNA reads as TGTGCCAGCAGTTTATGGGCGCAAGAGAGAGAGACCCAGTACTTC. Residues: CASSLWAQERETQYF.